These T cell receptor beta chains were read from a single sample in a study of regulatory T cells in long-lasting Graves disease. Each CDR3 protein gets one entry after TCRdb re-called the multiplex PCR reads with MiXCR. Altogether about 300,000 distinct CDR3 sequences are present, roughly 21% being singletons, with the ten largest covering roughly 50%. The sample here was peripheral blood mononuclear cells (PBMCs), taken when the disease was refractory, from a patient treated with antithyroid drugs. The source of these receptors is a female donor with Graves disease. Each CDR3 is given with its conserved first and last residue. D genes are given only for firm matches. Size tells how often a clone was seen (once, few, many) or the class of an expanded clone, and some rows leave it out.

TRBJ2-3,TRBV12-3/TRBV12-4,TRBD1,many,15,CASSRGDSSTDTQYF,TGTGCCAGCAGCCGAGGGGACAGTTCCACAGATACGCAGTATTTT
TRBJ1-4,TRBV12-3/TRBV12-4,.,many,13,CASSPRGNEKLFF,TGTGCCAGCAGTCCTAGAGGGAATGAAAAACTGTTTTTT
TRBJ2-7,TRBV7-9,TRBD1,.,15,CASSFPGTGGHEQYF,TGTGCCAGCAGCTTCCCCGGGACAGGGGGCCACGAGCAGTACTTC
TRBJ2-1,TRBV6-1,.,few,13,CASSDLGGNEQFF,TGTGCCAGCAGTGATCTAGGAGGGAATGAGCAGTTCTTC
TRBJ1-1,TRBV7-9,.,many,15,CASSNHRVHNTEAFF,TGTGCCAGCAGCAACCACAGGGTCCATAACACTGAAGCTTTCTTT
TRBJ1-1,TRBV18,.,many,15,CASSPRGNLNTEAFF,TGTGCCAGCTCACCACGGGGTAATTTGAACACTGAAGCTTTCTTT
TRBJ2-2,TRBV27,TRBD1,few,18,CASRPGTGWAKDTGELFF,TGTGCCAGCAGGCCAGGGACAGGGTGGGCTAAGGACACCGGGGAGCTGTTTTTT
TRBJ2-7,TRBV29-1,.,many,12,CSVWGSSGEQYF,TGCAGCGTTTGGGGGTCGTCGGGAGAGCAGTACTTC
TRBJ2-2,TRBV3-1,TRBD2,few,17,CASSQGTGGRASGELFF,TGTGCCAGCAGCCAAGGAACAGGCGGGAGGGCCTCCGGGGAGCTGTTTTTT
TRBJ2-1,TRBV27,.,.,12,CASSSPGGEQFF,TGTGCCAGCAGTTCCCCAGGAGGTGAGCAGTTCTTC
TRBJ2-7,TRBV3-1,TRBD2,.,15,CASSQVPSGPYGQYF,TGTGCCAGCAGCCAAGTTCCTAGCGGCCCCTACGGGCAGTACTTC
TRBJ2-7,TRBV7-2,TRBD2,many,15,CASSLGLAGGGEQYF,TGTGCCAGCAGCTTAGGACTAGCGGGAGGAGGCGAGCAGTACTTC
TRBJ2-7,TRBV27,TRBD1,many,13,CASSLDRGHEQYF,TGTGCCAGCAGTCTGGACAGGGGCCACGAGCAGTACTTC
TRBJ1-1,TRBV19,.,.,17,CASSQISGQGQNTEAFF,TGTGCCAGTAGCCAGATATCGGGTCAGGGCCAGAACACTGAAGCTTTCTTT
TRBJ2-7,TRBV5-6,TRBD2,many,14,CASSLGLAGREQYF,TGTGCCAGCAGCCTGGGGCTAGCGGGGCGCGAGCAGTACTTC
TRBJ1-1,TRBV27,.,many,15,CAVSPGALMNTEAFF,TGTGCCGTATCGCCAGGGGCCCTTATGAACACTGAAGCTTTCTTT
TRBJ2-7,TRBV7-2,.,few,14,CASSLVSPTYEQYF,TGTGCCAGCAGCTTAGTCTCACCAACCTACGAGCAGTACTTC
TRBJ2-1,TRBV20-1,.,.,13,CSANSDSYNEQFF,TGCAGTGCTAACTCGGACTCCTACAATGAGCAGTTCTTC
TRBJ2-5,TRBV7-2,.,many,15,CASSLERGSGGTQYF,TGTGCCAGCAGCTTAGAAAGGGGGAGTGGTGGGACCCAGTACTTC
TRBJ1-3,TRBV30,TRBD1,few,17,CAWRRKGQGASGNTIYF,TGTGCCTGGAGACGAAAAGGACAGGGGGCATCTGGAAACACCATATATTTT
TRBJ2-7,TRBV28,.,many,12,CASRTESYEQYF,TGTGCCAGCAGAACTGAGTCCTACGAGCAGTACTTC
TRBJ2-2,TRBV5-1,TRBD2,.,13,CASGGRDTGELFF,TGCGCCTCGGGCGGGAGAGACACCGGGGAGCTGTTTTTT
TRBJ2-5,TRBV7-9,.,.,13,CASSLSIQETQYF,TGTGCCAGCAGCTTGTCTATCCAAGAGACCCAGTACTTC
TRBJ2-7,TRBV28,.,many,16,CASSPLPGTAAYEQYF,TGTGCCAGCAGTCCCCTCCCCGGGACGGCGGCCTACGAGCAGTACTTC
TRBJ2-3,TRBV24-1,TRBD1,.,15,CATSTGTGNSYTQYF,TGTGCCACCAGTACCGGGACAGGCAATTCTTATACGCAGTATTTT
TRBJ1-6,TRBV6-1,TRBD1,.,15,CASSPEGAQNSPLHF,TGTGCCAGCAGCCCCGAGGGGGCGCAGAATTCACCCCTCCACTTT
TRBJ2-5,TRBV6-2/TRBV6-3,.,.,14,CASSYLRGKETQYF,TGTGCCAGCAGTTACTTGAGGGGGAAAGAGACCCAGTACTTC
TRBJ2-1,TRBV2,.,.,14,CASSERLGYNEQFF,TGTGCCAGCAGTGAAAGGCTGGGTTACAATGAGCAGTTCTTC
TRBJ2-1,TRBV6-1,.,.,19,CASSEETGLTRATNNEQFF,TGTGCCAGCAGTGAGGAGACAGGATTGACTCGCGCCACGAACAATGAGCAGTTCTTC
TRBJ2-1,TRBV20-1,.,few,14,CSASSDMYYNEQFF,TGCAGTGCTAGTAGCGACATGTACTACAATGAGCAGTTCTTC
TRBJ2-5,TRBV30,.,.,14,CAWSVSGNQETQYF,TGTGCCTGGAGTGTATCAGGAAACCAAGAGACCCAGTACTTC
TRBJ2-6,TRBV27,.,many,14,CASSRRPGANVLTF,TGTGCCAGCAGTCGCCGCCCTGGGGCCAACGTCCTGACTTTC
TRBJ1-1,TRBV19,TRBD1,few,16,CASSTLPGQGTTEAFF,TGTGCCAGTAGTACCCTGCCGGGACAGGGTACCACTGAAGCTTTCTTT
TRBJ1-1,TRBV28,.,many,16,CASSSQGYLANTEAFF,TGTGCCAGCAGTTCCCAGGGGTATTTGGCGAACACTGAAGCTTTCTTT
TRBJ2-1,TRBV5-1,TRBD2,.,15,CASSLLAGASDEQFF,TGCGCCAGCAGCTTGCTAGCGGGAGCCAGCGATGAGCAGTTCTTC
TRBJ2-7,TRBV6-5,.,many,13,CASSWDETYEQYF,TGTGCCAGCAGTTGGGACGAGACCTACGAGCAGTACTTC
TRBJ2-5,TRBV29-1,.,.,13,CSVEVETSGTQYF,TGCAGCGTTGAAGTGGAGACTAGTGGGACCCAGTACTTC
TRBJ2-5,TRBV11-2,.,.,12,CASSSWQETQYF,TGTGCCAGCAGCTCCTGGCAAGAGACCCAGTACTTC
TRBJ2-7,TRBV11-2,.,many,13,CASSQGLSYEQYF,TGTGCCAGCAGTCAAGGCCTCTCCTACGAGCAGTACTTC
TRBJ1-1,TRBV6-1,.,.,14,CASSEGDSNTEAFF,TGTGCCAGCAGTGAAGGGGACTCGAACACTGAAGCTTTCTTT
TRBJ1-3,TRBV6-1,.,many,15,CASRPPGTSRNTIYF,TGTGCCAGCCGCCCTCCAGGGACCTCTCGCAACACCATATATTTT
TRBJ1-1,TRBV15,TRBD1,.,15,CATSRPGQMNTEAFF,TGTGCCACCAGCAGACCGGGACAGATGAACACTGAAGCTTTCTTT
TRBJ2-2,TRBV27,TRBD1,few,18,CASSSDRDRVIGTGELFF,TGTGCCAGCAGTTCCGACCGGGACAGGGTAATTGGCACCGGGGAGCTGTTTTTT
TRBJ2-1,TRBV10-2,.,.,12,CASSEYDVEQFF,TGCGCCAGCAGTGAGTATGATGTTGAGCAGTTCTTC
TRBJ2-5,TRBV11-2,.,.,14,CASSSSPRGETQYF,TGTGCCAGCAGCTCTAGCCCGAGGGGGGAGACCCAGTACTTC
TRBJ1-1,TRBV7-2,.,few,18,CASSLSGQRIGFSTEAFF,TGTGCCAGCAGCTTATCAGGACAGAGGATTGGGTTCAGTACTGAAGCTTTCTTT